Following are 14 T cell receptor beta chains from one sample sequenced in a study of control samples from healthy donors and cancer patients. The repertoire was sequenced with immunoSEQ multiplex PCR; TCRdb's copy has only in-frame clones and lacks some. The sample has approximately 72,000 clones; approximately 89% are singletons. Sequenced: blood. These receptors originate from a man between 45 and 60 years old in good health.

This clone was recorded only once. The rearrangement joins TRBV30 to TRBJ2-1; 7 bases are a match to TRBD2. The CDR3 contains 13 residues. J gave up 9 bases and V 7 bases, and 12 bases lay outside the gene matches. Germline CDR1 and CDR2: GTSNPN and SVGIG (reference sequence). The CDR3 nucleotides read TGTGCCTCCCTTGGGAGCGGGGCAGGTGAGCAGTTCTTC. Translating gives CASLGSGAGEQFF.

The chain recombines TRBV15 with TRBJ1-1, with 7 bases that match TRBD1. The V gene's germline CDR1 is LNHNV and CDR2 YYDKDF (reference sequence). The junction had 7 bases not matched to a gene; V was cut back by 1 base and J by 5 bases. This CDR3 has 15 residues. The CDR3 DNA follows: TGTGCCACCAGCAGAGGAGGGGGCCCAGGGACTGAAGCTTTCTTT. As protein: CATSRGGGPGTEAFF.

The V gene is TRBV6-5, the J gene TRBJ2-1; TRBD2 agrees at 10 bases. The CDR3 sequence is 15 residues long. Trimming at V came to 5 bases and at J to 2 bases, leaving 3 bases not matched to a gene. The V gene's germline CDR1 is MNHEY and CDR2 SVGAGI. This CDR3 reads CASSPSGGPYNEQFF. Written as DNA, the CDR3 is TGTGCCAGCAGTCCTAGCGGGGGACCCTACAATGAGCAGTTCTTC.

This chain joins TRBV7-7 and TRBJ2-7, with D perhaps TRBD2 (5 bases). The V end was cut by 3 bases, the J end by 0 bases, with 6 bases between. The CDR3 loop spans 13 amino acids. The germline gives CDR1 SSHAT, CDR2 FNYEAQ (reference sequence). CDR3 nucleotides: TGTGCCAGCAGCTTGGCGGGCTCCTACGAGCAGTACTTC. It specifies CASSLAGSYEQYF.

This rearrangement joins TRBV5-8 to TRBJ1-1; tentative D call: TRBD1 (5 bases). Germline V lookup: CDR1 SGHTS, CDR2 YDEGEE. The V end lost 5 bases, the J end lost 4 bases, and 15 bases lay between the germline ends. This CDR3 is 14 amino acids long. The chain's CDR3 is CASRANVGATEAFF. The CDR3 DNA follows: TGTGCCAGCAGGGCAAATGTCGGGGCCACTGAAGCTTTCTTT.

In DNA form, the CDR3 reads TGCGCCAGCACCCATCACATGAACACTGAAGCTTTCTTT. Residues: CASTHHMNTEAFF. V is TRBV23-1 and J is TRBJ1-1; D gene unclear. TRBV23-1 is an open reading frame, and its role is uncertain. The V gene lost 7 bases and the J gene lost 0 bases, with 9 bases spanning the gap. CDR3 length: 13 amino acids.

The DNA for the CDR3 is TGTGCCAGCAGCTTACATGGAGGCACAGATACGCAGTATTTT. Amino acids: CASSLHGGTDTQYF. The V and J genes are TRBV5-4 and TRBJ2-3; D gene uncertain. Germline V gene lookup returns CDR1 SGHNT and CDR2 YYREEE (reference sequence). There are 14 residues in the CDR3. V was shortened by 2 bases and J by 1 base, with 8 bases between the two germline ends.

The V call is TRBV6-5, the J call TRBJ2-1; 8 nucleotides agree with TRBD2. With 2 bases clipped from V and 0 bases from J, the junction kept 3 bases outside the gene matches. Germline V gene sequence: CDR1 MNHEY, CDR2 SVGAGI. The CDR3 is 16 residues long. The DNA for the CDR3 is TGTGCCAGCAGTTACGAGGGGACTAGCTCCTACAATGAGCAGTTCTTC. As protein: CASSYEGTSSYNEQFF.

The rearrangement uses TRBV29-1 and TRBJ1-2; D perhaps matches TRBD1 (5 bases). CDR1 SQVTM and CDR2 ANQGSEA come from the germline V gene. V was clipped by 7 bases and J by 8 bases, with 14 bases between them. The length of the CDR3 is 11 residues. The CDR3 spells CSEETVKGYTF. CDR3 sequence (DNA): TGCAGCGAAGAGACAGTAAAGGGCTACACCTTC.

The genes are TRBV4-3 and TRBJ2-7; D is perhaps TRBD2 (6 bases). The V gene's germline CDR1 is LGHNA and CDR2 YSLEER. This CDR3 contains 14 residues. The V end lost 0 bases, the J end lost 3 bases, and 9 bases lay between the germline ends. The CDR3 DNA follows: TGCGCCAGCAGCCAAGACGTGGGACTCTACGAGCAGTACTTC. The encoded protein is CASSQDVGLYEQYF.

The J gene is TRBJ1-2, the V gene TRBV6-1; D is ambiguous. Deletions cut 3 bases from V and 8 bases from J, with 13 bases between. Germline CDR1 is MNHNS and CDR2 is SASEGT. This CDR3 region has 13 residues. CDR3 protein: CASSEWSDRGYTF. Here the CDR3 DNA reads TGTGCCAGCAGTGAGTGGTCAGACCGAGGCTACACCTTC.

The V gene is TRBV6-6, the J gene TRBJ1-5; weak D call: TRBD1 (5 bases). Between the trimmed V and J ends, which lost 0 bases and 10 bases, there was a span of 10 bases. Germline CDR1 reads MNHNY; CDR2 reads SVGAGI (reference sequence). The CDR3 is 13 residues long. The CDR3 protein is CASSYSIGDPQHF. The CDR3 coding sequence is TGTGCCAGCAGTTACTCCATAGGGGACCCCCAGCATTTT.

CDR3 sequence reads: CASRLDSGGNTIYF. The CDR3 DNA reads TGTGCCAGCAGGCTGGACAGTGGCGGAAACACCATATATTTT. The V gene is TRBV2, the J gene TRBJ1-3; a weak D match, TRBD1 (6 bases). Germline values: CDR1 SNHLY, CDR2 FYNNEI. Trimming shortened V by 6 bases and J by 4 bases, and 13 bases separated the two germline ends. This CDR3 contains 14 residues.

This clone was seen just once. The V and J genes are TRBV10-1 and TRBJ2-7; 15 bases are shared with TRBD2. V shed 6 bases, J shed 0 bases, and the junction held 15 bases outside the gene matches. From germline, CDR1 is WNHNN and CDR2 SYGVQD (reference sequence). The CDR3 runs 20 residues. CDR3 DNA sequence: TGCGCCAGCAGGACGGGACTAGCGGGGGGCCTCTCCCAACTCTCCTACGAGCAGTACTTC. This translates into CASRTGLAGGLSQLSYEQYF.